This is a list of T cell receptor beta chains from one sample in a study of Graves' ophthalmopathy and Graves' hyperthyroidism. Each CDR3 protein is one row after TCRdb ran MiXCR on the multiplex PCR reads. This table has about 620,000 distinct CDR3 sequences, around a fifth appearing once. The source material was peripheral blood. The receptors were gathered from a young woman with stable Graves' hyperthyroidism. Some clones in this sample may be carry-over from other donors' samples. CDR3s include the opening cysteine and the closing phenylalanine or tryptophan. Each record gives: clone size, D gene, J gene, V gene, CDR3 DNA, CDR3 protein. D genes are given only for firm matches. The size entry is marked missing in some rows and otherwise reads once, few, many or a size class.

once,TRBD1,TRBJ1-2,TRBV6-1,TGTGCCAGCACTCAGACAGGGCTCGATGGCTACACCTTC,CASTQTGLDGYTF
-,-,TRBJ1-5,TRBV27,TGTGCCAGCAGCGGACCGGGGGGTAGCAATCAGCCCCAGCATTTT,CASSGPGGSNQPQHF
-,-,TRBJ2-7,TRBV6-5,TGTGCCAGCAGTTACTCAGCGGCAAGCTCCTACGAGCAGTACTTC,CASSYSAASSYEQYF
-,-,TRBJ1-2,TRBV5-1,TGCGCCAGCAGCAACCGGGTCTTTAAACGGATGGACTATGGCTACACCTTC,CASSNRVFKRMDYGYTF
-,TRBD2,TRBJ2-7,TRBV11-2,TGTGCCAGCAGCCCAAGGGGAGGGAGGGGCGAGCAGTACTTC,CASSPRGGRGEQYF
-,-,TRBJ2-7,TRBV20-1,TGCAGTGCTACCCCGGATAACTTCTACGAGCAGTACTTC,CSATPDNFYEQYF
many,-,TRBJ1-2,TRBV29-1,TGCAGCGTTGTCGGGGGGAGCTATGGCTACACCTTC,CSVVGGSYGYTF
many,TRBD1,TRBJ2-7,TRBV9,TGTGCCAGCAGCGTTGACCCGGGACAGGGTAGTCGCGAGCAGTACTTC,CASSVDPGQGSREQYF
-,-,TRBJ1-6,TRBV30,TGTGCCTGGAGTTCCGGGACCCCCGAATCACCCCTCCACTTT,CAWSSGTPESPLHF
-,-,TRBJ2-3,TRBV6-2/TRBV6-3,TGTGCCAGCAGTCCTAGGCGTGTGGGCTTAACAGATACGCAGTATTTT,CASSPRRVGLTDTQYF